This TCR beta chain stems from a study of T cells expressing NK-cell markers. As for the study in general: Sorted CD3+CD56+NKG2C+, CD3+CD56+NKG2C- and CD3+CD56-NKG2C+ T cells provided the TCR beta repertoires. Seven of the eight sequenced donors were HCMV-seropositive; one was seronegative.

Libraries used 5'RACE template switching adding universal primer site and UMIs. TCRdb reworked the 5' RACE reads into one entry per CDR3 protein, no DNA. The sample totals about 110,000 distinct CDR3 sequences. The CDR3 is 14 amino acids. Germline assignment: CDR1 MDHEN and CDR2 SYDVKM. Material for sequencing was blood T cells: a sorted CD56 or NKG2C T cell subset, CD4+ or CD8+ T cells, or bulk PBMC T cells (not recorded which). The sequence was obtained from a woman between 18 and 70 years old in good health. The rearrangement joins TRBV28 to TRBJ1-2. This CDR3 is CASRLRVRIYGYTF.